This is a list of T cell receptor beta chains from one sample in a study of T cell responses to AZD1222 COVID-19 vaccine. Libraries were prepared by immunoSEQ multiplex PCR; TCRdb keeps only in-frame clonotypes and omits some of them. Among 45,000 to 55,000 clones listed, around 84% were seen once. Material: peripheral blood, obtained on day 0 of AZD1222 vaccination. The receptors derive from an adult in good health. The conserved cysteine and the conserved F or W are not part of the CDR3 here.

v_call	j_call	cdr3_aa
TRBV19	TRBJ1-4	ASSLGTGTRNEKLF
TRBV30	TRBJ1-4	AWSVGVPHEKLF
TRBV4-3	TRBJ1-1	ASSQEPDTEAF
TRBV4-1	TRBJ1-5	ASSQDRGGRGSYQPQH
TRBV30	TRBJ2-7	AWSSGRGTSGRFEQY
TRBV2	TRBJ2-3	ASNLDGDVTQY
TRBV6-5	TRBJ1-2	ASSSPREGYGYT
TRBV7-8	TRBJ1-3	ASSLMGGERNTIY
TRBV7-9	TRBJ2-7	ASSPSMSRTYEQY
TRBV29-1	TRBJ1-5	SVGQGDNQPQH
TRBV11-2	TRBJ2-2	ASSLTLETYSTGELF
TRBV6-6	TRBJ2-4	ASTGQGGLGKNIQY
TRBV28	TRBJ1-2	ASTSPRGANYGYT